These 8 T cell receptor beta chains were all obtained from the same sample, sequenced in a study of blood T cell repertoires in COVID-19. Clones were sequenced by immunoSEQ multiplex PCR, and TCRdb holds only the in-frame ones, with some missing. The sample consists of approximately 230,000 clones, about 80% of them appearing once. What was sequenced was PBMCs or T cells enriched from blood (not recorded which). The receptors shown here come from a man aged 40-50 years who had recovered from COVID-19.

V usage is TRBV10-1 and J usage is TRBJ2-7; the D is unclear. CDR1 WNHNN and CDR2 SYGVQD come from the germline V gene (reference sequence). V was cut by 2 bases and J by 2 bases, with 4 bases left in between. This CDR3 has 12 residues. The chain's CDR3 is CASSEQTYEQYF. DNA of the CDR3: TGCGCCAGCAGTGAGCAGACCTACGAGCAGTACTTC.

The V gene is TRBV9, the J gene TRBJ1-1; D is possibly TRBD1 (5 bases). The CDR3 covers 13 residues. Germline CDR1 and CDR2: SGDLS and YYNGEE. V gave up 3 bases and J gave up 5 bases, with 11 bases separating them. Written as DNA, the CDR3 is TGTGCCAGCAGCGCCGTGGGGGGGACTGAAGCTTTCTTT. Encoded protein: CASSAVGGTEAFF.

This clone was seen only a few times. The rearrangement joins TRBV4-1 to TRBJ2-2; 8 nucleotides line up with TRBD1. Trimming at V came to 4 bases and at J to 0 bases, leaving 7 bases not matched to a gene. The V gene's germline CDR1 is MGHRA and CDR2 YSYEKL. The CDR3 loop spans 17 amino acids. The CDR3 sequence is CASSRITTGANTGELFF. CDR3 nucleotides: TGCGCCAGCAGCCGCATTACGACAGGGGCGAACACCGGGGAGCTGTTTTTT.

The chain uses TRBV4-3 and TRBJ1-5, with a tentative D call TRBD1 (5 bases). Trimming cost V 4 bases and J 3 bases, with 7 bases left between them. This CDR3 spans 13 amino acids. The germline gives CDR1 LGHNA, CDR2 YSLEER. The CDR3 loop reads CASSRGHNQPQHF. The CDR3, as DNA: TGCGCCAGCAGCCGCGGACACAATCAGCCCCAGCATTTT.

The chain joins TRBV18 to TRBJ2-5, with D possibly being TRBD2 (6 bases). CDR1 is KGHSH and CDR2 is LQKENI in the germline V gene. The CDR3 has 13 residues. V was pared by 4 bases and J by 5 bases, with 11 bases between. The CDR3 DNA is TGTGCCAGCTCACGAGGCGGGGCGGAGACCCAGTACTTC. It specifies CASSRGGAETQYF.

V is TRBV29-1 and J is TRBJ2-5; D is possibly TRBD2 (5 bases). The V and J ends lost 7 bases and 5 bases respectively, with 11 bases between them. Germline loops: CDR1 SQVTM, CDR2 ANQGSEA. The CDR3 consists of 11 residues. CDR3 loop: CSASPGETQYF. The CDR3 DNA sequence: TGCAGCGCCTCTCCGGGGGAGACCCAGTACTTC.

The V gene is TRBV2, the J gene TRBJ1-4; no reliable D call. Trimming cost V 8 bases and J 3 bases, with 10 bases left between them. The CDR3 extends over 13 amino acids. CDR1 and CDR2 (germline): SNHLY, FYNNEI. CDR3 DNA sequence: TGTGCCAGCCTCCCGGTCCCTAATGAAAAACTGTTTTTT. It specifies CASLPVPNEKLFF.

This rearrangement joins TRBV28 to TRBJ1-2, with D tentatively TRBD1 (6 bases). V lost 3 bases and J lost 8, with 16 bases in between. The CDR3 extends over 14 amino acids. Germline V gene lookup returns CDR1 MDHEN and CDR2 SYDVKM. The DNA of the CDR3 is TGTGCCAGCAGTTTTGGGGGGGCGCCGTGGGGCTACACCTTC. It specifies CASSFGGAPWGYTF.